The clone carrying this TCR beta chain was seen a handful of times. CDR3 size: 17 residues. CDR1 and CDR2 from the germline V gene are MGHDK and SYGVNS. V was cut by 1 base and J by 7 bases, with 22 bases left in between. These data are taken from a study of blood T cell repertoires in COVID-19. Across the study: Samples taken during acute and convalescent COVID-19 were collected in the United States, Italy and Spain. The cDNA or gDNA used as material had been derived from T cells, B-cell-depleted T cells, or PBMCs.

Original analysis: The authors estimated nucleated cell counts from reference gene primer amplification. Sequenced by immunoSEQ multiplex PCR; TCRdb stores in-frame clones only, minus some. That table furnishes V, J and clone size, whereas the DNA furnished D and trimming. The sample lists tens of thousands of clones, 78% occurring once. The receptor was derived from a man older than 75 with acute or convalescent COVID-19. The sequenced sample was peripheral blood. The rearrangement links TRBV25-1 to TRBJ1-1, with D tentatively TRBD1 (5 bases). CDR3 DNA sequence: TGTGCCAGCAGTGAATCTCGCTCCGGGTCAGGGATCAATGAAGCTTTCTTT. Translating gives CASSESRSGSGINEAFF.